The TCR beta chain under discussion was sequenced for a study of blood T cell repertoires in COVID-19. For the study at large: Samples taken during acute and convalescent COVID-19 were collected in the United States, Italy and Spain. Sources were T cells, B-cell-depleted T cells, or PBMCs; the material itself was cDNA or gDNA.

Authors' methods: Amplification with reference gene primers provided the estimates of nucleated cell counts. The data were produced by immunoSEQ multiplex PCR, yet TCRdb's version contains in-frame clones alone and is incomplete. D and trimming come from the DNA, and the V and J calls and clone size come from that table. The sample consists of about 420,000 clones, approximately 90% of them appearing once. V lost 4 bases and J lost 0; bases outside the gene matches: 6. Germline V CDR1 and CDR2: SGHTA, FQGTGA. The CDR3 is made up of 15 amino acids. The specimen was peripheral blood. The chain recombines TRBV7-3 with TRBJ2-7, with TRBD2 identical over 7 bases. The TCR was taken from a young man with COVID-19, enrolled during active disease. DNA for the CDR3: TGTGCCAGCAGCTCATCTGGCGGGAGCTCCTACGAGCAGTACTTC. It is translated as CASSSSGGSSYEQYF.